This TCR beta chain was documented in a study of OX40 agonist ivuxolimab in advanced cancers. Overall study: Across the patients, intravenous ivuxolimab was delivered every 2 weeks at 0.01 to 10 mg/kg. Study-wide results and caveats: Normalized expansion of T-cell clones was also low for some nonresponders. More expanded clones were found, on average, in CD8+ than in CD4+ T cells.

Autoimmune disease history or systemic immunosuppression excluded patients. Germline values: CDR1 SGHNT, CDR2 YYREEE (reference sequence). V shed 3 bases and J 2 bases; nucleotides not matched to a gene: 4. The CDR3 spans 15 residues. About this clone itself: The target antigen is unknown.

Here immunoSEQ multiplex PCR was the method, and the copy in TCRdb shows in-frame clones only, minus some. The sample includes roughly 57,000 clones, around 84% of them seen just once. Here the sequenced sample was CD4+ or CD8+ T cells sorted from blood, taken in a trial of the OX40 agonist ivuxolimab. The receptor was derived from an adult with an advanced solid tumor such as melanoma, head and neck, liver or kidney cancer. J is TRBJ1-3 and V is TRBV5-4, with TRBD1 matching 8 bases. This chain's CDR3 is CASSSTGDAGNTIYF. Written as DNA, the CDR3 is TGTGCCAGCAGCTCGACAGGGGATGCTGGAAACACCATATATTTT.